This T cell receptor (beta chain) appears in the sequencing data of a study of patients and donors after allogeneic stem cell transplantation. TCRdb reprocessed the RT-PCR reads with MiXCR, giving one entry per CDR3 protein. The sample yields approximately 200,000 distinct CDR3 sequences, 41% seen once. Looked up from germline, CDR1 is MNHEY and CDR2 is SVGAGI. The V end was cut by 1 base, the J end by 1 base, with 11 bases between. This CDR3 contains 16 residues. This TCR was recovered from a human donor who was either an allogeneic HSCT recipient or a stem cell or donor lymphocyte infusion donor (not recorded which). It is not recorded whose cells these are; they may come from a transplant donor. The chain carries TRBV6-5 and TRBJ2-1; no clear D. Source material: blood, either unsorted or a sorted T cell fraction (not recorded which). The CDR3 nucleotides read TGTGCCAGCAGTTACTTGATCAGGACGTCCTACAATGAGCAGTTCTTC. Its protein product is CASSYLIRTSYNEQFF.